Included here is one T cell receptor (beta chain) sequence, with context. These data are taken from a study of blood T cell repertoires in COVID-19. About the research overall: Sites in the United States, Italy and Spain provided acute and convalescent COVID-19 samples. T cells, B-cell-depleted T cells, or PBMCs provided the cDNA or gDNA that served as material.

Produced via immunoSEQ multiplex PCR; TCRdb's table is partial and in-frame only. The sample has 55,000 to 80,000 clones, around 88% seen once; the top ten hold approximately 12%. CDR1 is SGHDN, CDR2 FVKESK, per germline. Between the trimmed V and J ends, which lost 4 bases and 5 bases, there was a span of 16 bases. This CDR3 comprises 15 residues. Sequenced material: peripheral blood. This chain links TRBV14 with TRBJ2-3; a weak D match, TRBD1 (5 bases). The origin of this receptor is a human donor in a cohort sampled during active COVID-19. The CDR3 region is CASSPRQGRRDTQYF. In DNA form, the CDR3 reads TGTGCCAGCAGCCCCCGGCAGGGCAGGAGAGATACGCAGTATTTT. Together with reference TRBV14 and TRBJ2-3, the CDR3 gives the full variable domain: EAGVTQFPSHSVIEKGQTVTLRCDPISGHDNLYWYRRVMGKEIKFLLHFVKESKQDESGMPNNRFLAERTGGTYSTLKVQPAELEDSGVYFCASSPRQGRRDTQYFGPGTRLTVL.